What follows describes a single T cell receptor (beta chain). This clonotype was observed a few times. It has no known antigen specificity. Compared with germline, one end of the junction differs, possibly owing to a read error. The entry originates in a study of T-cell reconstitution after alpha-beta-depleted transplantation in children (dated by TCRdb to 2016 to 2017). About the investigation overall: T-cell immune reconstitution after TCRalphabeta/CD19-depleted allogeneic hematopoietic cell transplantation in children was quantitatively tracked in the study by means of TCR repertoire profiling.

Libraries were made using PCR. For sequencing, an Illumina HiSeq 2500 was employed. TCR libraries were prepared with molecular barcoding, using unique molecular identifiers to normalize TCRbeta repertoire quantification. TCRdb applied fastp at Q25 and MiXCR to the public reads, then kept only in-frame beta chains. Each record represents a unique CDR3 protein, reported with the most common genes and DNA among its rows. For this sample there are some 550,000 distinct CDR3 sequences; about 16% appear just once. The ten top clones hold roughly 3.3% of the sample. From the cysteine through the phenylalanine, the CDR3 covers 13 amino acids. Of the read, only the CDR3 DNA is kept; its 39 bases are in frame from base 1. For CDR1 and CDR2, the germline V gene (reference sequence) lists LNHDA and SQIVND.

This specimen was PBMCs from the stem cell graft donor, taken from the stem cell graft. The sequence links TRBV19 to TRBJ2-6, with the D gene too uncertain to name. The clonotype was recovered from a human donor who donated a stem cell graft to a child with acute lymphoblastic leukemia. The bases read TGTGCCAGTAGTATAGTGCTTTCCAACGGCCTGACTTTC. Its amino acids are CASSIVLSNGLTF.